The rows below give T cell receptor beta chains drawn from one sample of a study of blood T cells in healthy people across ages. TCRdb ran MiXCR on the 5' RACE reads and lists one entry per CDR3 protein. This sample yields some 760,000 distinct CDR3 sequences, of which roughly 25% are seen a single time; approximately 3.7% belongs to the top ten. This same sample was also part of a study on T cells of mothers and their children.

Sequencing was done on a sample of blood. These receptors originate from a boy between 10 and 17 years old in good health. Both conserved end residues are part of each CDR3. A D gene is named only where the DNA matches it firmly. Clone size is stated in some rows and not others, as once, few, many or a class when expanded.

V	size	J	D	DNA	CDR3
TRBV6-1	.	TRBJ1-4	.	TGTGCCAGCAGAAGAGCAGGGAATCGGGCAACTAATGAAAAACTGTTTTTT	CASRRAGNRATNEKLFF
TRBV7-9	few	TRBJ2-2	.	TGTGCCAGCAGCCCCAGAGGAGCGACGGCGAACACCGGGGAGCTGTTTTTT	CASSPRGATANTGELFF
TRBV12-3/TRBV12-4	.	TRBJ1-2	TRBD1	TGTGCCAGCACCCCAGAGTACAGGGGGGCGCATGGCTACACCTTC	CASTPEYRGAHGYTF
TRBV5-1	few	TRBJ2-6	TRBD1	TGCGCCAGCAGAGCGACAGGGTTTTTTTCTGGGGCCAACGTCCTGACTTTC	CASRATGFFSGANVLTF
TRBV7-2	few	TRBJ2-3	.	TGTGCCAGCACCAACCAGGTCGGTGGGCGTACAGATACGCAGTATTTT	CASTNQVGGRTDTQYF
TRBV20-1	few	TRBJ2-1	TRBD1	TGCAGTGCTAGGGGACAGGGGGACTACAATGAGCAGTTCTTC	CSARGQGDYNEQFF
TRBV7-8	few	TRBJ1-2	.	TGTGCCAGCAGCCCACCGACAGTGACCTATGGCTACACCTTC	CASSPPTVTYGYTF
TRBV20-1	few	TRBJ2-1	.	TGCAGTGCCGGGACGAACTACAATGAGCAGTTCTTC	CSAGTNYNEQFF
TRBV20-1	many	TRBJ2-7	TRBD2	TGCAGTGCTAGTCTAGCGGGGGGGTACGAGCAGTACTTC	CSASLAGGYEQYF
TRBV19	once	TRBJ2-1	.	TGTGCCAGTAGTATAGGGCCCAGCTCCTACAATGAGCAGTTCTTC	CASSIGPSSYNEQFF
TRBV20-1	few	TRBJ2-5	.	TGCAGTGCTAGCCCGGACTACCAAGAGACCCAGTACTTC	CSASPDYQETQYF
TRBV20-1	.	TRBJ2-4	TRBD1	TGCAGTACTACAATTGGACAGGGGAAAAACATTCAGTACTTC	CSTTIGQGKNIQYF